One TCR beta chain is described in this entry. The antigen is not known. Researchers ran the PCR with 60 Vbeta and 13 Jbeta primers. Sequenced by immunoSEQ multiplex PCR; TCRdb stores in-frame clones only, minus some. The sample has around 150,000 clones; approximately 79% are singletons. This CDR3 is 16 amino acids long. Germline values: CDR1 SGHAT, CDR2 FQNNGV. The ends were cut back, 7 bases at V and 3 bases at J, with 19 bases in the middle. The sample is drawn from a study of cytomegalovirus exposure and HLA in healthy donors. Study outcomes and limitations: Among TCR sequences, most were rare, though some public TCRs appeared in many donors.

Specimen: PBMCs. This TCR derives from a male donor in good health and CMV-seronegative. V gene TRBV11-2 combines with J gene TRBJ1-3, with D possibly matching TRBD1 (6 bases). CDR3 in amino acids: CASTIRGGIGGNTIYF. In nucleotides, the CDR3 is TGTGCCAGCACTATTAGGGGGGGAATCGGTGGAAACACCATATATTTT.